This T cell receptor (beta chain) was observed in a study of blood T cell repertoires in COVID-19. As regards this clone: One end of the junction fails to match germline, which may point to a read error.

This CDR3 spans 16 amino acids. Germline assignment: CDR1 LGHNA and CDR2 YNFKEQ. Sequenced by immunoSEQ multiplex PCR; TCRdb stores in-frame clones only, minus some. The top ten clones hold 5.5% to 7% of a sample with approximately 190,000 clones, around 84% of them seen once. The specimen sequenced was peripheral blood. V gene TRBV4-2 combines with J gene TRBJ1-4; 12 bases map to TRBD1. The source is an older man with acute or convalescent COVID-19. The chain's CDR3 is CASSQGQGATNEKLFF. The CDR3 DNA follows: TGTGCCAGCAGCCAGGGACAGGGGGCAACGAATGAAAAACTGTTTTTT.